The present T cell receptor (beta chain) was sequenced within a study of blood T cell repertoires in COVID-19 (dated by TCRdb to the early 2020s). Study-wide context: Samples covering the acute and convalescent phases of COVID-19 were provided by collaborators in the United States, Italy and Spain. The material from the prospective study consisted of cDNA or gDNA derived from T cells, B-cell-depleted T cells, or PBMCs. Subjects who had been exposed to COVID-19, were actively infected with it, or had recovered from it provided the deeply sampled blood TCRbeta repertoires that made up the dataset. The repertoires were made available in a free public database intended to serve as a resource for research on the immune response to SARS-CoV-2. The samples were drawn from the first 160 participants of the ongoing ImmuneRACE study and from about 1,200 subjects provided by 6 global collaborators. Nearly every sample came with metadata listing a de-identified subject ID, COVID-19 status, age in years and sex. Where available, HLA class I and class II types were obtained from metadata supplied by the sample provider rather than from assay-based typing. The paper's findings and limits, for the study overall: The quantity of clinical and demographic metadata differed by source and by participant and was supplied without curation.

The CDR3 covers 17 residues, taking in both the cysteine and the phenylalanine. Kept here is only the CDR3 DNA, which spans 51 bases and is read in frame from base 1. Taken from the germline V gene, the CDR1 and CDR2 loops are SGHRS and YFSETQ. Trimming leaves V shorter by 1 base and J shorter by 6 bases, with the junction holding 12 bases beyond the gene matches. TCRbeta CDR3 regions were amplified from genomic DNA by means of the immunoSEQ Assay, a bias-controlled multiplex PCR. Per the original workflow: The number of nucleated cells in each sample was estimated from the amplification of reference gene primers within the assay. To quantify the absolute abundance of each unique TCRbeta CDR3 rearrangement, sequence reads were collapsed and filtered. For each sample, productive Simpson clonality was calculated as the square root of Simpson's diversity index over productive rearrangements. TCRdb obtained this table from immuneACCESS and retained in-frame rearrangements with V and J assigned. These tables miss some clones; where compared with another copy, unresolved V genes account for less than half of the shortfall, and the remainder is unexplained. V and J calls plus clone size are reproduced from that table; the DNA served to infer D and trimming. Across this sample there are approximately 200,000 clones, with approximately 90% seen only once. Under 3.5% of the sample is held by the ten biggest clonotypes.

Collaborating institutions collected whole blood in K2EDTA tubes following their own protocols. For TCRbeta analysis, collaborators shipped samples in one of three forms: frozen whole blood, isolated PBMCs, or DNA extracted from either of those sample types. Turning to this clone: This clone's antigen is unknown. Per-nucleotide qualities are absent, and no much larger clonotype sits a single base away.

The V gene is TRBV5-1 and the J gene is TRBJ2-1; a stretch of 8 junction bases matches TRBD2. This clonotype was sampled from a woman in her thirties with active or convalescent COVID-19. The sample consisted of peripheral blood. The CDR3 is CASSLTVFAGGINEQFF. The DNA reads TGCGCCAGCAGCTTGACTGTATTTGCGGGGGGTATCAATGAGCAGTTCTTC.